This TCR beta chain was sequenced in a study of Ad26.COV2.S vaccination and SARS-CoV-2 variants. Study-wide background: Of the COV1001 trial arms, the Ad26.COV2.S arm included the donor. Recipients of Ad26.COV2.S got it intramuscularly, once or twice 56 days apart. Study-level results: The TCR breadth and depth analyses may have understated or missed part of the total T cell responses. Considerable breadth of spike-specific CD8+ and CD4+ T cell responses has reportedly been documented following vaccination.

As concerns this clone: Its antigen is unknown.

The CDR3 length is 13 residues. The germline V gene encodes CDR1 SGHDN and CDR2 FVKESK. Trimming stripped 0 bases from V and 5 bases from J, with 7 bases between. The treatment denotes: roughly 20 received Ad26.COV2.S at low or high dose, single or two shots; several received placebo; per-sample allocation not given. On day 63 after the first injection, vaccine and placebo recipients gave samples. Using immunoSEQ multiplex PCR, the repertoire was profiled, and TCRdb retains in-frame clones only, with some absent. This table holds more than 400,000 clones, around 93% found once. The receptor was derived from a person aged 18-60 years who received the Ad26.COV2.S COVID-19 vaccine or a placebo. The material was peripheral blood, obtained in a trial of Ad26.COV2.S vaccine versus placebo. This chain joins TRBV14 and TRBJ1-1; D uncertain. The CDR3 nucleotides are TGTGCCAGCAGCCAAGAGTCCTGGACTGAAGCTTTCTTT. Translated: CASSQESWTEAFF.